A selection of T cell receptor beta chains follows, all from one sample in a study of chemoradiotherapy in HPV16-positive cancers. Method: immunoSEQ multiplex PCR; TCRdb's copy keeps in-frame clones and lacks some. The sample lists fewer than 70,000 clones; 90% were seen once. The sample in question was blood, obtained from a patient who underwent chemoradiotherapy. These receptors were taken from a human donor with HPV-associated anogenital cancer. The conserved cysteine and the conserved F or W are not part of the CDR3 here.

TRBV28	TRBJ2-5	ASSPGTGVRQETQY
TRBV11-2	TRBJ1-6	ASSWGSRTESSYNSPLH
TRBV19	TRBJ1-1	ASSMISLNTEAF
TRBV21-1	TRBJ2-5	ASSAGERETQY
TRBV25-1	TRBJ2-2	ASRDDTGELF
TRBV5-4	TRBJ1-2	ASSKGGESYGYT
TRBV20-1	TRBJ1-2	SARTGPGYT
TRBV7-8	TRBJ1-1	ASSRGSEAF
TRBV5-4	TRBJ2-3	ASSPTGSDTQY
TRBV2	TRBJ1-6	ASSLRFINSPLH
TRBV12-5	TRBJ1-1	ASGSPSGQKNTEAF
TRBV18	TRBJ2-3	ASSEGLAGSGTDTQY
TRBV19	NA	ASSSPGLAGSYEQY
TRBV25-1	TRBJ2-5	ASSAPLGGQETQY
TRBV7-7	TRBJ2-5	ASSSTGGEQTQY
TRBV19	TRBJ1-2	ASSIDRGVPYGYT
TRBV19	TRBJ2-3	ASSSSAGGVPDTQY
TRBV6-1	TRBJ1-5	ASTGTGANQPQH
TRBV9	TRBJ1-1	ASSARNFAEAF
TRBV10-1	TRBJ1-5	ASTQIQGQGGINQPQH
TRBV6-5	TRBJ2-5	ASSYGFGQQETQY
TRBV7-6	TRBJ2-7	ASSPSIGAGSYEQY
TRBV6-4	TRBJ1-1	ASSGTGGTHEAF
TRBV6-5	TRBJ2-7	ASRIYRDREQY
TRBV5-1	TRBJ2-3	ASSQSTDTQY
TRBV5-1	TRBJ1-1	ASSPGQGSVNTEAF
TRBV7-2	TRBJ1-3	ASSLGQGDSGNTIY
TRBV11-2	TRBJ1-5	ASSVSSWSNQPQH
TRBV7-8	TRBJ2-7	ASSLDRGKAYEQY
TRBV5-6	TRBJ1-1	ASSLGGGMNTEAF
TRBV30	TRBJ2-1	AWRGLTHEQF
TRBV9	TRBJ1-2	ASSGVVGGYT
TRBV10-3	TRBJ2-3	AIAGVSTDTQY
TRBV11-2	TRBJ1-1	ASSQRGQGGTEAF
TRBV20-1	TRBJ1-1	SARWGQKAF
TRBV19	TRBJ2-5	ASSVSGTPETQY
TRBV30	TRBJ2-1	AWSVLLAFDGNEQF
TRBV7-3	TRBJ2-7	ASSPGGLAGTEQY
TRBV30	TRBJ2-5	AWSTGMETQY
TRBV9	TRBJ1-1	ASSVDKGRSTEAF
TRBV15	TRBJ2-3	ATSRGGGAGDTQY
TRBV5-1	TRBJ2-4	ASSFDRENIQY
TRBV7-8	TRBJ2-2	ASILQTGVGTGELF
TRBV2	TRBJ1-2	ASSEVLQGGGYT
TRBV2	TRBJ2-7	ASSRGDSRTPPTYEQY
TRBV5-4	TRBJ2-5	ASSLTTSGRETQY
TRBV7-9	TRBJ1-5	ASSLAEDQPQH
TRBV5-1	TRBJ1-5	ASSLLASSEDQPQH
TRBV7-9	TRBJ2-7	ASSPSGQGQQY
TRBV5-1	TRBJ2-5	ASSPGLAGEIATQY
TRBV10-3	TRBJ2-1	AISESATRAGGGNEQF
TRBV5-1	TRBJ2-7	ASSLGQGAQEQY
TRBV5-1	TRBJ1-4	ASGEGQGAGEKLF